The clone carrying this T cell receptor (beta chain) was found a few times. The data were taken from a study of blood T cell repertoires in COVID-19. Study information: Material from acute and convalescent COVID-19 was sourced from the United States, Italy and Spain. Sources were T cells, B-cell-depleted T cells, or PBMCs; the material itself was cDNA or gDNA.

The CDR3 consists of 11 residues. Germline loops: CDR1 DFQATT, CDR2 SNEGSKA (reference sequence). V lost 1 base, J lost 7 bases, and 7 bases lay in between. In the original analysis: Reference gene primer amplification yielded estimated nucleated cell counts. Sequencing used immunoSEQ multiplex PCR; TCRdb keeps in-frame clones, though not all of them. D and trimming were read from the DNA, whereas the V and J calls and clone size are those reported in that table. The top ten hold 7.3% of the sample, which has about 48,000 clones, approximately 85% seen once. The sequencing sample was made of peripheral blood. This clonotype was obtained from a middle-aged man with acute or convalescent COVID-19. This rearrangement joins TRBV20-1 to TRBJ1-2, with D possibly being TRBD1 (6 bases). CDR3 bases: TGCAGTGCTAGAGCAGGGGCTGGCTACACCTTC. Translated: CSARAGAGYTF.